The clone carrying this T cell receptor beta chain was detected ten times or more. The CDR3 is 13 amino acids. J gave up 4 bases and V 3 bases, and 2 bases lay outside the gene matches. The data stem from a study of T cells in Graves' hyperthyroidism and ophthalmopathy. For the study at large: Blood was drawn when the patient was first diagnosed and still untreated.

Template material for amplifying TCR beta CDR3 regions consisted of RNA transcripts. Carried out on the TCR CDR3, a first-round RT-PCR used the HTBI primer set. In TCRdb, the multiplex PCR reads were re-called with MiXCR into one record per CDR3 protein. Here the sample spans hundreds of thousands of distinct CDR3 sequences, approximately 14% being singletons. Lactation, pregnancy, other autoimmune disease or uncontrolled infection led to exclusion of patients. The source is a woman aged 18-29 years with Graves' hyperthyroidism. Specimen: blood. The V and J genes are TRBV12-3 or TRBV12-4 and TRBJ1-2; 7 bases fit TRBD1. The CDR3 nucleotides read TGTGCCAGCAGTTTGGACAGGTTCTATGGCTACACCTTC. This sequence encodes CASSLDRFYGYTF.